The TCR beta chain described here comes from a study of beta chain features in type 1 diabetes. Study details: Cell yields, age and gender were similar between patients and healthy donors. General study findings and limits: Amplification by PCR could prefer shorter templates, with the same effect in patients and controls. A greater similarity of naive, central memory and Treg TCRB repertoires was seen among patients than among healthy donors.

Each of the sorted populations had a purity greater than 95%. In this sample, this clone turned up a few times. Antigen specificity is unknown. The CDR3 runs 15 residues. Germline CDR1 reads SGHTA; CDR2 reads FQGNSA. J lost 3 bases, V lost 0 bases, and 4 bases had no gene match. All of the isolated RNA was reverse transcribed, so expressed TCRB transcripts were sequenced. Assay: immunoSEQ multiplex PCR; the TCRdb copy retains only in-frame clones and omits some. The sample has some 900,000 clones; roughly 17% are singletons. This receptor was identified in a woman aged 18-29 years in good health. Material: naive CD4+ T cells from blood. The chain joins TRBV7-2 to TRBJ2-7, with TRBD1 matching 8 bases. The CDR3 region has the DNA TGTGCCAGCAGCTTAGCCCCAGGGACAGGCTACGAGCAGTACTTC. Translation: CASSLAPGTGYEQYF.